This T cell receptor beta chain is drawn from a study of T-cell reconstitution after alpha-beta-depleted transplantation in children. Regarding the study as a whole: About two months after transplant, alpha-beta T cells reportedly came from several hundred expanded graft clones. Some patients owed their high day-60 TCRbeta diversity to surviving recipient T cells and thymic progenitors. T-cell counts and diversity at one year post-transplant came mainly from newly produced T cells.

Germline V CDR1 and CDR2: SEHNR, FQNEAQ (reference sequence). Trimming cost V 3 bases and J 3 bases; bases outside gene matches: 3. This CDR3 spans 15 amino acids. This clonotype occurred many times. Antigen specificity is unknown. Preparation of the TCRbeta library used unique molecular identifiers. TCRdb re-analysed the PCR reads in MiXCR, keeping a single row per CDR3 protein. The sample has about 510,000 distinct CDR3 sequences, over 10% seen once. The receptor was isolated from a female patient aged 2 to 10 who had a stem cell transplant for aplastic anemia, so the T cells may come from the graft donor. The J gene is TRBJ2-7, the V gene TRBV7-9; 12 bases are a match to TRBD1. The material sequenced was PBMCs, mostly from graft donor cells, taken 180 days after TCRalphabeta/CD19-depleted stem cell transplant. The CDR3 DNA sequence: TGTGCCAGCAGCTTGGGGACAGGGGGCATCTACGAGCAGTACTTC. This translates into CASSLGTGGIYEQYF.